A selection of T cell receptor beta chains follows, all from one sample in a study of blood T cell repertoires in COVID-19. TCRdb keeps only in-frame clones here, not all; method: immunoSEQ multiplex PCR. The table shows about 90,000 clones, with around 79% occurring only once. The sequenced sample consisted of peripheral blood. Source of these receptors: a woman aged 80 or over with acute or convalescent COVID-19. Each CDR3 is given without its conserved first and last residue. D genes are given only for firm matches.

j_gene,d_gene,v_gene,CDR3aa
TRBJ2-1,TRBD2,TRBV4-3,ASSQERTPGLAGAHNEQF
TRBJ1-3,-,TRBV18,ASSPPGGERGNTIY
TRBJ1-5,-,TRBV9,ASSRTGFNNQPQH
TRBJ2-5,TRBD1,TRBV5-6,ASSLLTGGAETQY
TRBJ1-2,TRBD1,TRBV10-3,AISVSVGQGADGYT
TRBJ1-2,-,TRBV5-1,ASSLGQGLAYGYT
TRBJ2-3,TRBD1,TRBV9,ASGDRGADTQY
TRBJ1-2,-,TRBV4-1,ASSQVGQGRGMSGYT
TRBJ1-3,-,TRBV6-6,ASSYSRPGSRNTIY
TRBJ2-7,TRBD2,TRBV11-2,ASTTTSGNRGTYEQY
TRBJ2-7,TRBD2,TRBV7-9,ASSFPTSDSYEQY
TRBJ2-1,TRBD2,TRBV4-2,ASSQDQRAGGMNEQF
TRBJ2-3,TRBD2,TRBV9,ASSPTSGRGPDTQY
TRBJ1-3,-,TRBV19,ASTMDTISGNTIY
TRBJ1-1,TRBD1,TRBV4-1,ASSPTGGRKRTEAF
TRBJ1-4,-,TRBV19,ASSIGRGANEKLF
TRBJ2-3,-,TRBV7-3,ASSLLQNTDTQY
TRBJ2-2,TRBD2,TRBV7-2,ASGGLAGATGELF
TRBJ1-2,-,TRBV7-9,ASSLGTGSGSYGYT
TRBJ1-1,-,TRBV27,ASSSQQNTEAF
TRBJ1-1,TRBD1,TRBV5-1,ASSFLGQGSFRNTEAF
TRBJ2-2,-,TRBV12-5,ASASAGTTNTGELF
TRBJ1-5,TRBD1,TRBV19,ASSMRQGASNQPQH
TRBJ2-7,-,TRBV28,ASSLLQGIGPYEQY
TRBJ1-5,-,TRBV3-1/TRBV3-2,ASSQVPINQPQH
TRBJ1-1,-,TRBV6-6,ASRGRGGVNTEAF
TRBJ2-7,TRBD1,TRBV5-1,ASSEGTGNYEQY
TRBJ1-6,TRBD1,TRBV30,AWRRQGFDSPLH
TRBJ1-6,-,TRBV18,ASSLQGTGSPLH
TRBJ1-2,-,TRBV6-4,ASSDTGTGGYT
TRBJ1-5,TRBD1,TRBV30,AWSGGQGGNQPQH
TRBJ1-1,-,TRBV30,AWSGGSNTEAF
TRBJ1-2,-,TRBV7-2,ASSFRDTYGYT
TRBJ1-4,-,TRBV7-9,ASGKQGLGAPGEKLF
TRBJ1-1,TRBD1,TRBV10-2,ASRKGQGAATNTEAF
TRBJ2-1,-,TRBV24-1,ATSDSPWGHYNEQF
TRBJ1-2,-,TRBV11-2,ASSLWQGGDGYT
TRBJ2-2,TRBD1,TRBV7-2,ASSSGQGSTGELF
TRBJ1-2,TRBD1,TRBV5-6,ASSPRTGTYGYT
TRBJ1-1,TRBD1,TRBV29-1,SVQNRGNTEAF
TRBJ2-1,TRBD1,TRBV6-5,ASRKIQGDNEQF
TRBJ2-3,TRBD2,TRBV4-2,ASSQDLRLAGSTDTQY
TRBJ2-7,-,TRBV20-1,SVGSSTEQY
TRBJ1-2,TRBD1,TRBV2,ASSDYRGRGYT
TRBJ1-5,TRBD1,TRBV7-2,ASSLGQGAWQLQH
TRBJ1-2,TRBD1,TRBV5-6,ASSFADRIYGYT
TRBJ2-2,TRBD2,TRBV27,ASSLAGDRHGELF
TRBJ2-1,-,TRBV7-2,ASSLVAANEQF